This TCR beta chain was found in a study of beta chain features in type 1 diabetes. Germline loops: CDR1 MDHEN, CDR2 SYDVKM. This CDR3 has 14 residues. Every bit of the isolated RNA underwent reverse transcription, so sequencing read expressed TCRB transcripts. Assay: immunoSEQ multiplex PCR; the TCRdb copy retains only in-frame clones and omits some. In the table there are fewer than 650,000 clones, roughly 15% of which are singletons. This clone occurred a few times. The junction departs from germline at one end; a sequencing error may be responsible. The material sequenced was naive CD4+ T cells from blood. This clonotype was sampled from a man aged 18 to 30 in good health. The chain couples TRBV28 to TRBJ2-2; tentatively, D is TRBD2 (5 bases). The CDR3 is CASSLAGNSGELFF. The CDR3 DNA follows: TGTGCCAGCAGCCTGGCCGGGAACAGCGGGGAGCTGTTTTTT.